The 9 T cell receptor beta chains in this list originate from one sample, sequenced in a study of T-cell memory formation after mild COVID-19. MiXCR, applied by TCRdb to the 5' RACE reads, yields one record per CDR3 protein. This sample has fewer than 450,000 distinct CDR3 sequences, with roughly 24% found just once. The material sequenced was PBMCs or a T cell subset sorted from them (not recorded which). These receptors were taken from an adult woman who had mild COVID-19 (a few samples of this study predate the infection). Cell type and time point are not known.

The chain joins TRBV4-1 to TRBJ2-7; TRBD2 matches at 8 bases. From germline, CDR1 is MGHRA and CDR2 YSYEKL. J was trimmed by 1 base and V by 0 bases; bases with no gene match: 2. The CDR3 is made up of 15 amino acids. The CDR3 DNA reads as TGCGCCAGCAGCCAAGATAGCGGGATTTCCTACGAGCAGTACTTC. Translation: CASSQDSGISYEQYF.

This clonotype was observed a few times. The rearrangement links TRBV7-2 to TRBJ1-2, with D hard to call. Per the germline V gene, CDR1 is SGHTA and CDR2 is FQGNSA. Deletions cut 2 bases from V and 1 base from J, with 11 bases between. The CDR3 is made up of 15 amino acids. The CDR3 sequence is CASSLSPGNNYGYTF. The CDR3 DNA sequence: TGTGCCAGCAGCTTATCGCCAGGAAATAACTATGGCTACACCTTC.

In its sample, this clonotype was seen a few times. V and J are TRBV29-1 and TRBJ2-5; no firm D call. This CDR3 has 12 residues. V was clipped by 0 bases and J by 9 bases, with 11 bases between them. Germline CDR1 SQVTM, CDR2 ANQGSEA. The chain's CDR3 is CSVEEALPPQYF. Written as DNA, the CDR3 is TGCAGCGTTGAAGAGGCCTTGCCGCCCCAGTACTTC.

This clonotype was counted many times. This rearrangement joins TRBV5-1 to TRBJ2-2; D is unclear. The length of the CDR3 is 13 residues. The V gene lost 1 base and the J gene lost 4 bases, with 5 bases spanning the gap. In germline, CDR1 is SGHRS, CDR2 YFSETQ. The CDR3 sequence is CASSLRVTGELFF. The CDR3 DNA reads as TGCGCCAGCAGCTTGCGGGTCACCGGGGAGCTGTTTTTT.

This clonotype was seen a handful of times. The genes are TRBV20-1 and TRBJ2-3; D call uncertain. Germline loops: CDR1 DFQATT, CDR2 SNEGSKA (reference sequence). The CDR3 length is 13 residues. V lost 6 bases, J lost 1 base, and 11 bases lay in between. CDR3 residues: CSADVGGTDTQYF. The CDR3 coding sequence is TGCAGTGCCGACGTTGGGGGCACAGATACGCAGTATTTT.

This clonotype was seen only a few times. The J gene is TRBJ2-3, the V gene TRBV20-1; TRBD2 matches at 10 bases. There are 17 residues in the CDR3. With V trimmed by 5 bases and J by 2 bases, 13 bases remained unmatched. From germline, CDR1 is DFQATT and CDR2 SNEGSKA (reference sequence). CDR3 sequence reads: CSAQGLAGAFFTDTQYF. The CDR3 region has the DNA TGCAGTGCTCAGGGCCTAGCGGGAGCCTTTTTCACAGATACGCAGTATTTT.

This chain links TRBV12-5 with TRBJ2-3; a weak D match, TRBD1 (5 bases). CDR3 size: 15 residues. Looked up from germline, CDR1 is LGHNT and CDR2 is FRNRAP. V dropped 1 base and J dropped 2 bases, with 10 bases sitting between them. CDR3 nucleotides: TGTGCTAGTGGTTTGGACCCGGACATCACAGATACGCAGTATTTT. Amino acids: CASGLDPDITDTQYF.

The chain couples TRBV4-1 to TRBJ1-1; TRBD1 is a possible D gene (5 bases). Trimming cost V 0 bases and J 2 bases, with 22 bases left between them. CDR3 length equals 19 residues. The germline V gene encodes CDR1 MGHRA and CDR2 YSYEKL. The DNA of the CDR3 is TGCGCCAGCAGCCAAGATCTTATCCGGGCGACAGTTGCTAACACTGAAGCTTTCTTT. Its protein is CASSQDLIRATVANTEAFF.

V usage is TRBV6-6 and J usage is TRBJ1-2, with 11 bases that match TRBD1. The ends lost 5 bases at V and 5 bases at J; junction bases unmatched: 10. The CDR3 extends over 16 amino acids. Germline V lookup: CDR1 MNHNY, CDR2 SVGAGI (reference sequence). CDR3 sequence reads: CASSPGQGATFYGYTF. CDR3 DNA: TGTGCCAGCAGTCCTGGACAGGGGGCAACTTTTTATGGCTACACCTTC.